This T cell receptor (beta chain) originates from a study of blood T cell repertoires in COVID-19. Looking at the study overall: Whether acute or convalescent, the COVID-19 samples came from the United States, Italy and Spain. T cells, B-cell-depleted T cells, or PBMCs supplied cDNA or gDNA.

The authors' processing: Nucleated cell number was recorded as an estimate derived from reference gene primer amplification. Assay: immunoSEQ multiplex PCR; the TCRdb copy retains only in-frame clones and omits some. V, J and clone size derive from that table, while D and trimming were established from the DNA sequence. Of about 100,000 clones in the sample, 88% are singletons; the top ten hold 5%. CDR1 KGHSH and CDR2 LQKENI come from the germline V gene. J gave up 5 bases and V 3 bases, and 5 bases lay outside the gene matches. This CDR3 is 14 amino acids long. Sequencing was done on a sample of peripheral blood. The receptor was derived from a human donor in a cohort sampled during active COVID-19. The V gene is TRBV18, the J gene TRBJ2-5; 8 bases fit TRBD2. CDR3 amino acids: CASSPAGGVETQYF. CDR3 sequence (DNA): TGTGCCAGCTCACCTGCGGGGGGCGTTGAGACCCAGTACTTC. Full variable domain (missing parts from reference TRBV18 and TRBJ2-5): NAGVMQNPRHLVRRRGQEARLRCSPMKGHSHVYWYRQLPEEGLKFMVYLQKENIIDESGMPKERFSAEFPKEGPSILRIQQVVRGDSAAYFCASSPAGGVETQYFGPGTRLLVL.